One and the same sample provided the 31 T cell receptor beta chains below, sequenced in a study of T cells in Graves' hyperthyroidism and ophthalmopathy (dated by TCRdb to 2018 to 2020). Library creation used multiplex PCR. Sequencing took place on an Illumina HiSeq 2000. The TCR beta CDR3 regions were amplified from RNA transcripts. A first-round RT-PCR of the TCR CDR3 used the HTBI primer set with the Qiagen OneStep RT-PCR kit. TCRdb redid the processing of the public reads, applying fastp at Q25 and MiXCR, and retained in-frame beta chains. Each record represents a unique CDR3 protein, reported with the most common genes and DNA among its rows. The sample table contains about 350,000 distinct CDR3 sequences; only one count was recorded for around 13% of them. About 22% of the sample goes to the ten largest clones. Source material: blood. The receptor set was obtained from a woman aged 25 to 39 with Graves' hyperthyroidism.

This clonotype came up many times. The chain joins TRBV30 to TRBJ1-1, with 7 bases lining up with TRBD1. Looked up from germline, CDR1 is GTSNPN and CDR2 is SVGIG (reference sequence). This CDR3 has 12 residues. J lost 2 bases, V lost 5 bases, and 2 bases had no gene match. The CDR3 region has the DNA TGTGCCTGGGACAGGGACAACACTGAAGCTTTCTTT. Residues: CAWDRDNTEAFF.

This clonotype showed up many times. The CDR3 DNA reads as TGTGCCAGCACCCCAGGGGGAGGGTACGAGCAGTACTTC. Residues: CASTPGGGYEQYF. The chain is built from TRBV28 and TRBJ2-7, with D tentatively TRBD1 or TRBD2 (7 bases each). CDR3 length: 13 residues. In germline, CDR1 is MDHEN, CDR2 SYDVKM. The V and J ends lost 7 bases and 4 bases respectively, with 14 bases between them.

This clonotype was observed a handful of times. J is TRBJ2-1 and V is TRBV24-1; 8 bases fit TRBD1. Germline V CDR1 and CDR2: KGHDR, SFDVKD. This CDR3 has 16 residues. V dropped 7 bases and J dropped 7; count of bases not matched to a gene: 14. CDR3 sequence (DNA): TGTGCCACCAGCGATCCGAGCAGGACAGGGTTGAATGAGCAGTTCTTC. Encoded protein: CATSDPSRTGLNEQFF.

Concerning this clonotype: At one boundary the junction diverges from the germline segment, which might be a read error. Here the CDR3 DNA reads TGTGCCAGCACTCGGACAGGCTTGAAGACTGAAGCTTTCTTT. It translates to CASTRTGLKTEAFF. The V call is TRBV6-2 or TRBV6-3, the J call TRBJ1-1, with TRBD1 matching 7 bases. Germline assignment: CDR1 MNHEY and CDR2 SVGEGT. The CDR3 is made up of 14 amino acids.

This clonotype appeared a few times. The CDR3 loop reads CASSSGQSNEQFF. The CDR3 DNA reads as TGTGCCAGCAGCTCGGGACAGTCAAATGAGCAGTTCTTC. The chain has TRBV7-8 and TRBJ2-1, with 7 bases lining up with TRBD1. Germline assignment: CDR1 SGHVS and CDR2 FQNEAQ. Trimming at V came to 4 bases and at J to 7 bases, leaving 4 bases not matched to a gene. The CDR3 is 13 amino acids.

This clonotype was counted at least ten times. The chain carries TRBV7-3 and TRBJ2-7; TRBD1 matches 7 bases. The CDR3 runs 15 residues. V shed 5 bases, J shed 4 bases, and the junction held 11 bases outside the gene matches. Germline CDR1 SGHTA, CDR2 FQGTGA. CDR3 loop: CASSAAGTDHYEQYF. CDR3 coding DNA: TGTGCCAGCAGCGCCGCCGGGACAGACCATTACGAGCAGTACTTC.

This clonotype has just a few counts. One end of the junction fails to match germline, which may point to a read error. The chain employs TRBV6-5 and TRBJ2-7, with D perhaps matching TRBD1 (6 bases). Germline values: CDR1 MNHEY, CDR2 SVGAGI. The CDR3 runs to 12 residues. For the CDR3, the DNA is TGTGCCAGCAGTTACGGGGGCGGCCTCCCGTCCTTC. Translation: CASSYGGGLPSF.

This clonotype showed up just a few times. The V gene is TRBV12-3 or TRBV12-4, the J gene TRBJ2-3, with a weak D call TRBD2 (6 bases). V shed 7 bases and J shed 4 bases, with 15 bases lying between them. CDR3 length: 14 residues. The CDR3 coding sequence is TGTGCCAGCACTCTAGGAGGGAAGGCAGATACGCAGTATTTT. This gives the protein CASTLGGKADTQYF.

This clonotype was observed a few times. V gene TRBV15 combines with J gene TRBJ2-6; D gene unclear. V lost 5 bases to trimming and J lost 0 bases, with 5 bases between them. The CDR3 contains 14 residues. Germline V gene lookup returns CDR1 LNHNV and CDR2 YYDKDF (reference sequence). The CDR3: CATSWSSGANVLTF. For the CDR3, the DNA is TGTGCCACCAGCTGGAGCTCTGGGGCCAACGTCCTGACTTTC.

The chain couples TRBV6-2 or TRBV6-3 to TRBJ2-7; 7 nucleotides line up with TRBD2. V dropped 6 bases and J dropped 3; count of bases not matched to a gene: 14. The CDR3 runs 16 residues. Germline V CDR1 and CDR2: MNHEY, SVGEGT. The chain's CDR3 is CASSQPRLAVFYEQYF. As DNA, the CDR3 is TGTGCCAGCAGCCAACCCCGACTAGCTGTTTTCTACGAGCAGTACTTC.

DNA for the CDR3: TGTGCCAGTAAATACGGATACAATCAGCCCCAGCATTTT. Its translation is CASKYGYNQPQHF. The rearrangement links TRBV19 to TRBJ1-5; the D is unclear. CDR1 and CDR2 (germline): LNHDA, SQIVND (reference sequence). The CDR3 runs to 13 residues. Trimming took 7 bases from V and 3 from J, leaving 10 bases between them. Variable domain in full (rest from reference TRBV19 and TRBJ1-5): DGGITQSPKYLFRKEGQNVTLSCEQNLNHDAMYWYRQDPGQGLRLIYYSQIVNDFQKGDIAEGYSVSREKKESFPLTVTSAQKNPTAFYLCASKYGYNQPQHFGDGTRLSIL.

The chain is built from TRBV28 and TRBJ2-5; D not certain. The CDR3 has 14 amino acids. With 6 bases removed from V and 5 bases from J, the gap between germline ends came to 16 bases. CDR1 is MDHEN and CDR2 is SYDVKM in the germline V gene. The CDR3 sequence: CASRTLLFAETQYF. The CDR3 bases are TGTGCCAGCAGAACACTTTTGTTTGCGGAGACCCAGTACTTC. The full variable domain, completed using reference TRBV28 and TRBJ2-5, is DVKVTQSSRYLVKRTGEKVFLECVQDMDHENMFWYRQDPGLGLRLIYFSYDVKMKEKGDIPEGYSVSREKKERFSLILESASTNQTSMYLCASRTLLFAETQYFGPGTRLLVL.

The chain's CDR3 is CSARGGVSSYNEQFF. In DNA form, the CDR3 reads TGCAGTGCTAGAGGCGGGGTTTCCTCCTACAATGAGCAGTTCTTC. The V call is TRBV20-1, the J call TRBJ2-1; maybe TRBD2 (6 bases). The germline V gene encodes CDR1 DFQATT and CDR2 SNEGSKA (reference sequence). This CDR3 spans 15 amino acids. The V gene lost 1 base and the J gene lost 0 bases, with 10 bases spanning the gap.

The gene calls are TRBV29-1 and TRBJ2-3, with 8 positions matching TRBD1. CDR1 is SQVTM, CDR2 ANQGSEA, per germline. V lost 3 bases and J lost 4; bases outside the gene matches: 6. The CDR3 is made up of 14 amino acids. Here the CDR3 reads CSVDGGQGSDTQYF. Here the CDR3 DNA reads TGCAGCGTTGACGGCGGACAGGGTTCAGATACGCAGTATTTT.

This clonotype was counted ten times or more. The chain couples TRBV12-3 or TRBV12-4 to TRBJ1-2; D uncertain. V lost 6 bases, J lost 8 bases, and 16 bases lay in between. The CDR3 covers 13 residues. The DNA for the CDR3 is TGTGCCAGCAGCATCGCTGGAGTTGCGGGCTACACCTTC. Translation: CASSIAGVAGYTF.

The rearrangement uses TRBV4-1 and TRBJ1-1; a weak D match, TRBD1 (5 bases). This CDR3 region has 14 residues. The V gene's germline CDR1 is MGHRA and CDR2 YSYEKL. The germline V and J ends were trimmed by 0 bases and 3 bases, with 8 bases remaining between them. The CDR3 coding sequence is TGCGCCAGCAGCCAAGAGGCAGGGTACACTGAAGCTTTCTTT. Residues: CASSQEAGYTEAFF.

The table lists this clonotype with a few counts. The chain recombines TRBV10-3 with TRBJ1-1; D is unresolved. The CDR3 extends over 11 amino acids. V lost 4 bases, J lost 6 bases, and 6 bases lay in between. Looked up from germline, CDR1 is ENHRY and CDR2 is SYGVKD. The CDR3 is CAISATAEAFF. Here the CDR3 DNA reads TGTGCCATCAGTGCGACGGCTGAAGCTTTCTTT.

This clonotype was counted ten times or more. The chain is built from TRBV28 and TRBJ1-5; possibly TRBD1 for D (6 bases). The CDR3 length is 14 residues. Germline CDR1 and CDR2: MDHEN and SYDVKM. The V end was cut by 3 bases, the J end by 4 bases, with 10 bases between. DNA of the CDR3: TGTGCCAGCAGTTTCAACAGGGTGAATCAGCCCCAGCATTTT. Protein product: CASSFNRVNQPQHF.

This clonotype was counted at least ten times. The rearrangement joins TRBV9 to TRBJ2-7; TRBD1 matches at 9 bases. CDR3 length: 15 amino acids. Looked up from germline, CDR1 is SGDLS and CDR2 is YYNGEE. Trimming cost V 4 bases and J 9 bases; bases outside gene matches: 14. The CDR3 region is CASSTAGTGLGWQYF. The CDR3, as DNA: TGTGCCAGCAGCACAGCCGGGACAGGGCTCGGATGGCAGTACTTC. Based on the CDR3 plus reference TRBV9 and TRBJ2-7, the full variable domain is DSGVTQTPKHLITATGQRVTLRCSPRSGDLSVYWYQQSLDQGLQFLIQYYNGEERAKGNILERFSAQQFPDLHSELNLSSLELGDSALYFCASSTAGTGLGWQYFGPGTRLTVT.

CDR3 amino acids: CATSDAKRSLNGEQYF. CDR3 sequence (DNA): TGTGCCACCAGTGATGCCAAACGGAGTTTGAACGGCGAGCAGTACTTC. V gene TRBV24-1 combines with J gene TRBJ2-7; D is unresolved. There are 16 residues in the CDR3. From germline, CDR1 is KGHDR and CDR2 SFDVKD. The V end lost 3 bases, the J end lost 6 bases, and 20 bases lay between the germline ends.

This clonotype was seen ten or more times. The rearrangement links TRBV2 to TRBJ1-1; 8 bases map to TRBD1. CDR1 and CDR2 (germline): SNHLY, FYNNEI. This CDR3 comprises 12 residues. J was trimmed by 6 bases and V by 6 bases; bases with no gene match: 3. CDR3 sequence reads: CASRDRVPEAFF. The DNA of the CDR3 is TGTGCCAGCAGGGACAGGGTCCCTGAAGCTTTCTTT.

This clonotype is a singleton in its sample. The CDR3: CSGATGGGEQFF. The CDR3 DNA is TGCAGCGGTGCCACAGGTGGCGGTGAGCAGTTCTTC. V and J are TRBV29-1 and TRBJ2-1; maybe TRBD1 (5 bases). Germline V lookup: CDR1 SQVTM, CDR2 ANQGSEA. V lost 7 bases and J 9 bases, leaving 16 bases between the germline ends. This CDR3 is built from 12 residues.

The CDR3 spells CASGPSGGLYNEQFF. DNA of the CDR3: TGTGCCAGCGGACCGTCAGGGGGCTTATACAATGAGCAGTTCTTC. This chain links TRBV12-3 or TRBV12-4 with TRBJ2-1; 8 bases map to TRBD1. The J segment lost 4 bases and the V segment lost 8 bases, leaving 10 bases of the junction unmatched. The CDR3 length is 15 residues.

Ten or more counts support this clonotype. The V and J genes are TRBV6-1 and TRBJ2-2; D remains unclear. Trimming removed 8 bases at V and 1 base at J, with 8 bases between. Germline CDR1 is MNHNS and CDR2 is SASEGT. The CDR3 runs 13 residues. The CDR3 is CASGILNTGELFF. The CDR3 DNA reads TGTGCCAGCGGGATACTGAACACCGGGGAGCTGTTTTTT.

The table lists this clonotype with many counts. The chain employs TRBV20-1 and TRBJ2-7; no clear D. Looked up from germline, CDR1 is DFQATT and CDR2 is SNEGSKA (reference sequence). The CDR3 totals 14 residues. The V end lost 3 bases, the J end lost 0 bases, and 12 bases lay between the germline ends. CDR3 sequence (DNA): TGCAGTGCTAGGCGACTGCAGAGCTCCTACGAGCAGTACTTC. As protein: CSARRLQSSYEQYF.

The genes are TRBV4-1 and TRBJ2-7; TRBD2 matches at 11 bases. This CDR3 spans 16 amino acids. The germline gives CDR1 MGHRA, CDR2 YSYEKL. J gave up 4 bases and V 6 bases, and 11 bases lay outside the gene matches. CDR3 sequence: CASRGQLAGGPYEQYF. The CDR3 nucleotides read TGCGCCAGCAGGGGACAGTTAGCGGGAGGGCCTTACGAGCAGTACTTC.

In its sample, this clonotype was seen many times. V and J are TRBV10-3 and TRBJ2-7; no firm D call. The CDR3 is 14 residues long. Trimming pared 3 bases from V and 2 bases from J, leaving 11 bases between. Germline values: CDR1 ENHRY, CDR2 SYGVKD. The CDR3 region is CAISEGYFPYEQYF. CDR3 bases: TGTGCCATCAGTGAAGGTTACTTTCCCTACGAGCAGTACTTC.

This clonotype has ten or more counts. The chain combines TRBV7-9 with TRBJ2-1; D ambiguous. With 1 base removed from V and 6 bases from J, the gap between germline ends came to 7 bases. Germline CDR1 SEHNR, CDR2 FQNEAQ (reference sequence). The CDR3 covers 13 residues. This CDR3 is CASSLGASNEQFF. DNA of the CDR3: TGTGCCAGCAGCTTAGGGGCCAGCAATGAGCAGTTCTTC.

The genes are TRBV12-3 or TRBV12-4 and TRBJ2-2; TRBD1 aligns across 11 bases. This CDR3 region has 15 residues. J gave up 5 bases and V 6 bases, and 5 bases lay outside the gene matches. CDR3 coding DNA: TGTGCCAGCAGCCTGGACAGGGGGCTGACCGGGGAGCTGTTTTTT. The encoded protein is CASSLDRGLTGELFF.

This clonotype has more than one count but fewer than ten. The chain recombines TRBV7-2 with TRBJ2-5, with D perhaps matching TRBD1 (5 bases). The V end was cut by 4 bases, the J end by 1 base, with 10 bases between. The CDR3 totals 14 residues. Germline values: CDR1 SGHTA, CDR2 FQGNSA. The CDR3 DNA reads TGTGCCAGCAGCTCCAGACAGACCCAAGAGACCCAGTACTTC. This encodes CASSSRQTQETQYF. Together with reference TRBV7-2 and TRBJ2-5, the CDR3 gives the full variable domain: GAGVSQSPSNKVTEKGKDVELRCDPISGHTALYWYRQSLGQGLEFLIYFQGNSAPDKSGLPSDRFSAERTGGSVSTLTIQRTQQEDSAVYLCASSSRQTQETQYFGPGTRLLVL.

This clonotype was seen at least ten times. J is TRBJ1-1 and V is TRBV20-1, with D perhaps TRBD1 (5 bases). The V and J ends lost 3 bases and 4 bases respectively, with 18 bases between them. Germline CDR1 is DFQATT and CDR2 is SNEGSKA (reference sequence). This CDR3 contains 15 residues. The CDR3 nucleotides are TGCAGTGCTAGGGGCCAGCCAGGGATCCTCACTGAAGCTTTCTTT. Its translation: CSARGQPGILTEAFF.